This is a list of T cell receptor beta chains from one sample in a study of T cell responses to AZD1222 COVID-19 vaccine. TCRdb's copy holds only in-frame clones and misses some; the assay was immunoSEQ multiplex PCR. The data show about 140,000 clones, about 87% seen once. The source was peripheral blood, collected on day 0 of AZD1222 vaccination. Source of these receptors: an adult in good health. CDR3s include the opening cysteine and the closing phenylalanine or tryptophan. D genes are given only for firm matches. Clone size is not always given. Where it is, it says once, few, many or a class for expanded clones.

TRBV9,NA,TRBJ2-1,13,NA,CASSVDQFGEQFF,TGTGCCAGCAGCGTAGATCAGTTTGGTGAGCAGTTCTTC
TRBV28,TRBD2,TRBJ2-7,16,NA,CASSPATSGRLYEQYF,TGTGCCAGCAGTCCAGCGACTAGCGGGAGACTCTACGAGCAGTACTTC
TRBV28,NA,TRBJ1-1,14,NA,CASSPDQGNTEAFF,TGTGCCAGCAGTCCCGATCAGGGGAACACTGAAGCTTTCTTT
TRBV5-8,NA,TRBJ1-2,14,NA,CASSGWGPNYGYTF,TGTGCCAGCAGTGGGTGGGGGCCAAACTATGGCTACACCTTC
TRBV29-1,NA,TRBJ2-3,10,NA,CSVERGSLYF,TGCAGCGTCGAGAGAGGTTCTCTGTATTTT
TRBV18,NA,TRBJ2-7,13,NA,CASSPPSGYEQYF,TGTGCCAGCTCACCACCGAGCGGGTACGAGCAGTACTTC
TRBV5-1,TRBD2,TRBJ2-5,15,NA,CASSSASGSGETQYF,TGCGCCAGCAGCTCCGCTAGCGGGAGCGGAGAGACCCAGTACTTC
TRBV5-1,NA,TRBJ1-5,16,NA,CASRPGDINSNQPQHF,TGCGCCAGCAGACCCGGGGACATTAATAGCAATCAGCCCCAGCATTTT
TRBV6-5,TRBD1,TRBJ2-7,15,once,CASQQTGTGAYEQYF,TGTGCCAGCCAACAGACCGGGACAGGGGCCTACGAGCAGTACTTC
TRBV28,NA,TRBJ1-1,17,NA,CAAQLGGIKEMNTEAFF,TGTGCCGCACAGCTGGGAGGGATTAAAGAAATGAACACTGAAGCTTTCTTT
TRBV12-3/TRBV12-4,NA,TRBJ1-1,13,NA,CASGTPLNTEAFF,TGTGCCAGCGGTACACCTTTGAACACTGAAGCTTTCTTT
TRBV7-9,NA,TRBJ1-1,14,NA,CASSLVKGVTEAFF,TGTGCCAGCAGCTTAGTCAAGGGAGTCACTGAAGCTTTCTTT
TRBV5-8,NA,TRBJ1-5,16,NA,CASSLRRTTGNQPQHF,TGTGCCAGCAGCTTGCGCAGGACCACAGGGAATCAGCCCCAGCATTTT
TRBV27,TRBD1,TRBJ2-1,15,NA,CASSLIGTVFNEQFF,TGTGCCAGCAGTTTAATAGGGACAGTCTTTAATGAGCAGTTCTTC
TRBV14,TRBD2,TRBJ2-3,16,NA,CASSQDGLAGVGPQYF,TGTGCCAGCAGCCAAGATGGCCTAGCGGGAGTGGGTCCGCAGTATTTT
TRBV30,NA,TRBJ2-3,15,NA,CAWDKNRGGTDTQYF,TGTGCCTGGGACAAGAACAGGGGAGGGACAGATACGCAGTATTTT
TRBV27,NA,TRBJ1-6,15,NA,CASSLGAGNNSPLHF,TGTGCCAGCAGTTTAGGGGCGGGAAATAATTCACCCCTCCACTTT
TRBV6-2/TRBV6-3,NA,TRBJ2-7,14,few,CASSYDDFSYEQYF,TGTGCCAGCAGTTACGACGATTTCTCCTACGAGCAGTACTTC
TRBV6-5,NA,TRBJ1-5,15,NA,CASRKTVGSNQPQHF,TGTGCCAGCAGAAAGACAGTTGGAAGCAATCAGCCCCAGCATTTT
TRBV7-8,NA,TRBJ1-2,14,NA,CASSRQESNYGYTF,TGTGCCAGCAGCCGACAAGAGTCTAACTATGGCTACACCTTC
TRBV4-3,NA,TRBJ2-1,14,NA,CASSQGVASYEQFF,TGCGCCAGCAGCCAAGGGGTCGCTAGCTATGAGCAGTTCTTC
TRBV19,TRBD1,TRBJ1-6,17,NA,CASSELPGQPNNSPLHF,TGTGCCAGTAGCGAACTCCCGGGACAGCCCAATAATTCACCCCTCCACTTT
TRBV19,NA,TRBJ2-2,15,few,CASSTGSEHTGELFF,TGTGCCAGTAGCACAGGGTCGGAACACACCGGGGAGCTGTTTTTT
TRBV4-1,NA,TRBJ2-5,16,NA,CASSQGTAVNQETQYF,TGCGCCAGCAGCCAAGGTACAGCAGTAAACCAAGAGACCCAGTACTTC
TRBV7-9,NA,TRBJ2-1,17,NA,CASSFPSWPQVGNEQFF,TGTGCCAGCAGCTTCCCATCATGGCCCCAAGTGGGCAATGAGCAGTTCTTC